Described below is a single T cell receptor beta chain sequence and its context. V was clipped by 2 bases and J by 0 bases, with 7 bases between them. Germline V CDR1 and CDR2: MNHEY, SMNVEV (reference sequence). The CDR3 length is 15 residues. These data originate in a study of T cell responses to AZD1222 COVID-19 vaccine. Overall study context: Samples with a second dose at about 4 or about 12 weeks were pooled together.

Data came from immunoSEQ multiplex PCR; TCRdb stores just in-frame clones and leaves some out. The sample has around 260,000 clones; approximately 95% are singletons. Sequenced material: peripheral blood, taken on day 0 of AZD1222 vaccination. The chain has TRBV27 and TRBJ2-2, with D possibly being TRBD1 (5 bases). The origin of this receptor is an adult in good health. CDR3 bases: TGTGCCAGCAGTTTAAGACAGTCGAACACCGGGGAGCTGTTTTTT. The encoded protein is CASSLRQSNTGELFF.